In its sample, the clone carrying this TCR beta chain was seen a few times. Researchers built TCR beta libraries using quantitative 5'-RACE with molecular barcodes. Each CDR3 protein is one row after TCRdb ran MiXCR on the 5' RACE reads. Of more than 250,000 distinct CDR3 sequences listed, 11% were seen once; the top ten hold 8% to 9.5%. Germline V CDR1 and CDR2: SGHDN, FVKESK. The V end lost 3 bases, the J end lost 1 base, and 14 bases lay between the germline ends. The CDR3 has 16 residues. These data belong to a study of CD8 T cells in ankylosing spondylitis. The sample consisted of blood, either unsorted or a sorted T cell fraction (not recorded which). V usage is TRBV14 and J usage is TRBJ2-3, with TRBD2 as a possible D gene (7 bases). This TCR came from a female donor with ankylosing spondylitis or in good health (not recorded which). Here the CDR3 reads CASSHRGAGGTDTQYF. The CDR3 region has the DNA TGTGCCAGCAGCCATCGGGGGGCAGGAGGCACAGATACGCAGTATTTT.